The 31 T cell receptor beta chains reported below all come from one sample, sequenced in a study of cytomegalovirus exposure and HLA in healthy donors. 13 Jbeta primers and 60 Vbeta primers were used for the PCR. Assay: immunoSEQ multiplex PCR; the TCRdb copy retains only in-frame clones and omits some. The sample records over 100,000 clones, about 70% being singletons. The material sequenced was PBMCs. The origin of the receptors is a woman in her 30s in good health and CMV-seronegative.

The chain links TRBV2 to TRBJ1-6; the D is unclear. The V and J ends lost 5 bases and 4 bases respectively, with 12 bases between them. Germline lookup yields CDR1 SNHLY and CDR2 FYNNEI. This CDR3 spans 15 amino acids. CDR3 sequence (DNA): TGTGCCAGCAGTCCGACATCGTTTTATAATTCACCCCTCCACTTT. Amino acids: CASSPTSFYNSPLHF. Full variable domain (rest looked up from reference TRBV2 and TRBJ1-6): EPEVTQTPSHQVTQMGQEVILRCVPISNHLYFYWYRQILGQKVEFLVSFYNNEISEKSEIFDDQFSVERPDGSNFTLKIRSTKLEDSAMYFCASSPTSFYNSPLHFGNGTRLTVT.

This clone has only a few counts. The V gene is TRBV5-5, the J gene TRBJ2-5, with D unclear. The ends were cut back, 0 bases at V and 2 bases at J, with 20 bases in the middle. Per germline, CDR1 SGHKS and CDR2 YYEKEE (reference sequence). The CDR3 has 18 residues. CDR3 in amino acids: CASSLAFLQAFGQETQYF. The CDR3 nucleotides read TGTGCCAGCAGCTTGGCCTTCTTGCAGGCATTCGGACAAGAGACCCAGTACTTC.

This clone was picked up a small number of times. The chain carries TRBV7-9 and TRBJ1-2; no definite D call. Germline CDR1 and CDR2: SEHNR and FQNEAQ (reference sequence). The V end was cut by 3 bases, the J end by 4 bases, with 12 bases between. This CDR3 is 14 amino acids long. The CDR3 is CASSFPSSVYGYTF. CDR3 DNA sequence: TGTGCCAGCAGCTTTCCGTCCTCCGTCTATGGCTACACCTTC.

The table lists this clone with a few counts. The rearrangement links TRBV7-2 to TRBJ1-6; 7 bases are a match to TRBD1. J lost 6 bases, V lost 5 bases, and 4 bases had no gene match. The CDR3 runs to 14 residues. CDR1 and CDR2 (germline): SGHTA, FQGNSA. CDR3 region: CASSRQGGNSPLHF. Written as DNA, the CDR3 is TGTGCCAGCAGCCGGCAGGGGGGTAATTCACCCCTCCACTTT.

J is TRBJ1-2 and V is TRBV18; the D is unclear. This CDR3 has 12 residues. CDR1 is KGHSH and CDR2 is LQKENI in the germline V gene. V was clipped by 1 base and J by 7 bases, with 7 bases between them. The CDR3 loop is CASSPQGVGYTF. The DNA of the CDR3 is TGTGCCAGCTCACCACAGGGAGTTGGCTACACCTTC.

The gene calls are TRBV2 and TRBJ2-1; perhaps TRBD1 as D (5 bases). V was clipped by 7 bases and J by 8 bases, with 15 bases between them. Germline assignment: CDR1 SNHLY and CDR2 FYNNEI. The CDR3 totals 13 residues. CDR3 nucleotides: TGTGCCAGCATCCCGGAGCAGGGCCATGAGCAGTTCTTC. This gives the protein CASIPEQGHEQFF.

The J gene is TRBJ2-7, the V gene TRBV28; no clear D gene. The CDR3 spans 12 residues. From germline, CDR1 is MDHEN and CDR2 SYDVKM. V gave up 3 bases and J gave up 4 bases, with 7 bases separating them. The CDR3 spells CASSFASYEQYF. The CDR3 region has the DNA TGTGCCAGCAGTTTCGCCAGTTACGAGCAGTACTTC. The full variable domain, completed using reference TRBV28 and TRBJ2-7, is DVKVTQSSRYLVKRTGEKVFLECVQDMDHENMFWYRQDPGLGLRLIYFSYDVKMKEKGDIPEGYSVSREKKERFSLILESASTNQTSMYLCASSFASYEQYFGPGTRLTVT.

This chain joins TRBV30 and TRBJ2-3; D uncertain. Germline V gene sequence: CDR1 GTSNPN, CDR2 SVGIG (reference sequence). With 0 bases removed from V and 0 bases from J, the gap between germline ends came to 7 bases. CDR3 length: 14 amino acids. CDR3: CAWSVFLSTDTQYF. DNA of the CDR3: TGTGCCTGGAGTGTTTTCCTAAGCACAGATACGCAGTATTTT.

The rearrangement uses TRBV5-1 and TRBJ1-3, with TRBD1 matching 10 bases. From germline, CDR1 is SGHRS and CDR2 YFSETQ. The CDR3 runs 16 residues. Trimming took 4 bases from V and 0 from J; bases not matched to a gene: 4. The CDR3 coding sequence is TGCGCCAGCAGCGGGACAGGGGATCTCTCTGGAAACACCATATATTTT. This translates into CASSGTGDLSGNTIYF.

This clone was found a few times. The genes are TRBV14 and TRBJ2-1; weak D call: TRBD2 (5 bases). CDR3 length: 15 amino acids. Germline V gene lookup returns CDR1 SGHDN and CDR2 FVKESK. The V end was cut by 1 base, the J end by 5 bases, with 12 bases between. The CDR3: CASSQVRGLDNEQFF. In DNA form, the CDR3 reads TGTGCCAGCAGCCAAGTGAGAGGGTTGGACAATGAGCAGTTCTTC. The entire variable domain, with the rest obtained from reference TRBV14 and TRBJ2-1, is as follows: EAGVTQFPSHSVIEKGQTVTLRCDPISGHDNLYWYRRVMGKEIKFLLHFVKESKQDESGMPNNRFLAERTGGTYSTLKVQPAELEDSGVYFCASSQVRGLDNEQFFGPGTRLTVL.

This clone was seen a handful of times. This chain links TRBV11-1 with TRBJ2-7, with D maybe TRBD1 (6 bases). Trimming shortened V by 0 bases and J by 7 bases, and 16 bases separated the two germline ends. The CDR3 is 15 residues long. Germline V gene data show CDR1 as SGHAT and CDR2 as FQDESV (reference sequence). The CDR3 here is CASSLAGGSLLEQYF. The DNA of the CDR3 is TGTGCCAGCAGCTTAGCAGGGGGAAGCCTTTTGGAGCAGTACTTC.

This clone came up once. V usage is TRBV25-1 and J usage is TRBJ1-2; D is ambiguous. V lost 5 bases and J 6 bases, leaving 19 bases between the germline ends. The germline CDR1 and CDR2 sequences are MGHDK and SYGVNS. The CDR3 has 15 residues. In DNA form, the CDR3 reads TGTGCCAGCAGTCCGCGCGAGGGAGTTGAGGATGGCTACACCTTC. This codes for CASSPREGVEDGYTF.

V and J are TRBV7-2 and TRBJ1-1; D possibly corresponds to TRBD1 (5 bases). The germline V and J ends were trimmed by 5 bases and 5 bases, with 15 bases remaining between them. Per germline, CDR1 SGHTA and CDR2 FQGNSA. CDR3 length: 14 amino acids. The CDR3 DNA reads TGTGCCAGCAGCGACAAGGGAGGGGCAACTGAAGCTTTCTTT. It translates to CASSDKGGATEAFF.

This chain joins TRBV7-8 and TRBJ2-2, with TRBD2 identical over 14 bases. Germline V CDR1 and CDR2: SGHVS, FQNEAQ. With 9 bases clipped from V and 6 bases from J, the junction kept 9 bases outside the gene matches. This CDR3 has 16 amino acids. The CDR3 sequence is CASSGTSGRGPGELFF. The CDR3 DNA reads as TGTGCCAGTTCCGGGACTAGCGGGAGAGGTCCCGGGGAGCTGTTTTTT.

A few counts support this clone. This CDR3 reads CASSKQGANGYTF. In nucleotides, the CDR3 is TGTGCCAGCAGCAAACAGGGGGCGAATGGCTACACCTTC. This chain connects TRBV7-2 to TRBJ1-2; 9 bases are shared with TRBD1. This CDR3 is 13 amino acids long. V lost 5 bases, J lost 6 bases, and 4 bases stayed unmatched. Germline V gene sequence: CDR1 SGHTA, CDR2 FQGNSA.

The rearrangement links TRBV5-3 to TRBJ1-5, with D possibly TRBD1 on 5 matching bases. TRBV5-3 is given ORF status, its function remaining uncertain. V lost 4 bases and J lost 0, with 11 bases in between. The CDR3 has 15 amino acids. CDR3 in DNA: TGTGCCAGAAGCCTGACAGTTCTTAGCAATCAGCCCCAGCATTTT. The encoded protein is CARSLTVLSNQPQHF.

The genes are TRBV4-2 and TRBJ2-7; D possibly corresponds to TRBD2 (6 bases). Trimming cost V 3 bases and J 3 bases, with 18 bases left between them. Looked up from germline, CDR1 is LGHNA and CDR2 is YNFKEQ. The CDR3 length is 16 residues. CDR3 region: CASSHSSARVFYEQYF. In DNA, the CDR3 is TGTGCCAGCAGCCACTCTAGCGCCAGAGTATTCTACGAGCAGTACTTC.

The V gene is TRBV29-1, the J gene TRBJ2-7, with TRBD2 identical over 7 bases. In germline, CDR1 is SQVTM, CDR2 ANQGSEA. The CDR3 has 15 residues. The V segment lost 3 bases and the J segment 0 bases; nucleotides outside the gene matches: 8. The CDR3 protein is CSVETWRENSYEQYF. CDR3 DNA sequence: TGCAGCGTTGAGACTTGGCGGGAGAACTCCTACGAGCAGTACTTC.

This chain joins TRBV19 and TRBJ2-7; TRBD1 might be the D (6 bases). The CDR3 sequence is 17 residues long. Trimming took off 6 bases at V and 6 bases at J, with 27 bases between the two ends. The V gene's germline CDR1 is LNHDA and CDR2 SQIVND (reference sequence). CDR3 amino acids: CASSSQGGGRVAGEQYF. Here the CDR3 DNA reads TGTGCCAGTAGCTCCCAAGGGGGTGGCAGGGTCGCAGGCGAGCAGTACTTC.

This sequence joins TRBV15 and TRBJ2-3, with TRBD2 as a possible D gene (6 bases). The CDR3 covers 19 residues. Per the germline V gene, CDR1 is LNHNV and CDR2 is YYDKDF (reference sequence). The V end lost 3 bases, the J end lost 2 bases, and 24 bases lay between the germline ends. The CDR3 here is CATSRNLWRQAGNTDTQYF. The CDR3 DNA reads TGTGCCACCAGCAGGAATCTCTGGCGGCAAGCGGGCAACACAGATACGCAGTATTTT.

The chain couples TRBV5-1 to TRBJ2-5; 8 bases align to TRBD2. CDR1 SGHRS and CDR2 YFSETQ come from the germline V gene. There are 18 residues in the CDR3. V lost 0 bases and J lost 5; bases outside the gene matches: 15. The CDR3 region is CASSLVGRGGLGSETQYF. Written as DNA, the CDR3 is TGCGCCAGCAGCTTGGTTGGTCGGGGGGGCCTTGGGAGCGAGACCCAGTACTTC.

The V gene is TRBV30, the J gene TRBJ2-2; 8 bases fit TRBD1. V was pared by 2 bases and J by 7 bases, with 9 bases of the junction left unmatched. Per germline, CDR1 GTSNPN and CDR2 SVGIG (reference sequence). CDR3 size: 15 residues. DNA of the CDR3: TGTGCCTGGAGTTTACAGGGGGGAGTCGGCGGGGAGCTGTTTTTT. Translating it yields CAWSLQGGVGGELFF.

The chain uses TRBV7-9 and TRBJ2-1; 8 bases are shared with TRBD1. Germline V gene sequence: CDR1 SEHNR, CDR2 FQNEAQ (reference sequence). The CDR3 sequence is 16 residues long. V was clipped by 3 bases and J by 2 bases; unmatched bases: 6. In DNA, the CDR3 is TGTGCCAGCAGCTTTAAGCAGGGACAGGCCTACAATGAGCAGTTCTTC. It yields the protein CASSFKQGQAYNEQFF.

This clone has just a few counts. The CDR3 DNA sequence: TGCAGCGTTGAAGATCGCGGGAGCTCCTACGAGCAGTACTTC. It yields the protein CSVEDRGSSYEQYF. The chain couples TRBV29-1 to TRBJ2-7; 7 bases map to TRBD2. V lost 0 bases to trimming and J lost 0 bases; unmatched junction nucleotides: 2. The CDR3 covers 14 residues. Germline values: CDR1 SQVTM, CDR2 ANQGSEA.

This chain links TRBV29-1 with TRBJ2-2; D call uncertain. Germline values: CDR1 SQVTM, CDR2 ANQGSEA. The CDR3 totals 14 residues. Trimming shortened V by 2 bases and J by 1 base, and 8 bases separated the two germline ends. CDR3 protein: CSVETTKNTGELFF. The CDR3 DNA reads TGCAGCGTTGAAACGACAAAGAACACCGGGGAGCTGTTTTTT.

The table lists this clone with a count of one. The genes are TRBV5-1 and TRBJ1-1; 9 positions agree with TRBD1. J was trimmed by 6 bases and V by 3 bases; bases with no gene match: 9. Per germline, CDR1 SGHRS and CDR2 YFSETQ. This CDR3 contains 15 residues. In DNA form, the CDR3 reads TGCGCCAGCAGCTCCCCGGACAGGGGAACACCTGAAGCTTTCTTT. Translation: CASSSPDRGTPEAFF.

This clone occurred a few times. CDR3: CASSILGDRDQPQHF. DNA for the CDR3: TGCGCCAGCAGCATCCTAGGGGACAGGGATCAGCCCCAGCATTTT. The gene calls are TRBV4-1 and TRBJ1-5; 9 nucleotides align to TRBD1. The V gene's germline CDR1 is MGHRA and CDR2 YSYEKL. This CDR3 spans 15 amino acids. Unmatched junction bases numbered 7, after V lost 5 bases and J lost 5 bases.

This clone was seen just once. The chain has TRBV11-2 and TRBJ1-3, with a tentative D call TRBD1 (5 bases). Trimming cost V 0 bases and J 7 bases, with 19 bases left between them. Germline loops: CDR1 SGHAT, CDR2 FQNNGV. This CDR3 region has 17 residues. In nucleotides, the CDR3 is TGTGCCAGCAGCTTAGATACGGGTACAGGACCTAGGAACACCATATATTTT. Protein sequence: CASSLDTGTGPRNTIYF.

V is TRBV5-1 and J is TRBJ2-1; TRBD2 matches 10 bases. The length of the CDR3 is 16 residues. The germline V gene has CDR1 SGHRS and CDR2 YFSETQ. V lost 3 bases to trimming and J lost 0 bases; unmatched junction nucleotides: 3. CDR3 sequence reads: CASSSGLAVSYNEQFF. The CDR3 DNA reads TGCGCCAGCAGCTCAGGACTAGCGGTCTCCTACAATGAGCAGTTCTTC. Supplemented by reference TRBV5-1 and TRBJ2-1, the full variable domain reads KAGVTQTPRYLIKTRGQQVTLSCSPISGHRSVSWYQQTPGQGLQFLFEYFSETQRNKGNFPGRFSGRQFSNSRSEMNVSTLELGDSALYLCASSSGLAVSYNEQFFGPGTRLTVL.

The rearrangement joins TRBV27 to TRBJ2-7; maybe TRBD1 (5 bases). Trimming took 4 bases from V and 5 from J, leaving 12 bases between them. Looked up from germline, CDR1 is MNHEY and CDR2 is SMNVEV (reference sequence). The CDR3 consists of 13 residues. The CDR3 DNA is TGTGCCAGCAGTTACCAGGGTTCCCACGAGCAGTACTTC. Translation gives CASSYQGSHEQYF.

The chain couples TRBV10-3 to TRBJ1-2; TRBD1 agrees at 9 bases. Trimming took 6 bases from V and 1 from J; bases not matched to a gene: 0. The germline CDR1 and CDR2 sequences are ENHRY and SYGVKD. This CDR3 region has 13 residues. The CDR3 spells CAIRDRGNYGYTF. The CDR3 bases are TGTGCCATCAGGGACAGGGGTAACTATGGCTACACCTTC.